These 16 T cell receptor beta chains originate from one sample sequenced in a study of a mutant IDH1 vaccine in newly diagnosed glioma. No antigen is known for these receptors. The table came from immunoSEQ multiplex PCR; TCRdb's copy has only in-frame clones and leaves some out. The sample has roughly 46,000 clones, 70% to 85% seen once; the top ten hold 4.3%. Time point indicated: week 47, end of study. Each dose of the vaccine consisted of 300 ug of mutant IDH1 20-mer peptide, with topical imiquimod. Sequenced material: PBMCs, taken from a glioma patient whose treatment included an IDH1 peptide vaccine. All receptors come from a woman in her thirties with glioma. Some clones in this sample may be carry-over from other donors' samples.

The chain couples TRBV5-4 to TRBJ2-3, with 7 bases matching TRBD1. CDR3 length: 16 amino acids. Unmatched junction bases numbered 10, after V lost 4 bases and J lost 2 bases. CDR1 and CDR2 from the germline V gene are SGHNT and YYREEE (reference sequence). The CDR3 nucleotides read TGTGCCAGCAGCGGCGGACAGGACCCGGTCACAGATACGCAGTATTTT. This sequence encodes CASSGGQDPVTDTQYF.

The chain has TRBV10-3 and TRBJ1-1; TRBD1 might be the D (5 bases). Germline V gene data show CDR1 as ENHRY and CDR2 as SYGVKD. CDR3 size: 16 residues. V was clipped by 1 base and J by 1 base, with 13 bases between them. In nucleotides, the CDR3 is TGTGCCATCAGTGAGTGGGACGACGCACAGAACACTGAAGCTTTCTTT. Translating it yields CAISEWDDAQNTEAFF.

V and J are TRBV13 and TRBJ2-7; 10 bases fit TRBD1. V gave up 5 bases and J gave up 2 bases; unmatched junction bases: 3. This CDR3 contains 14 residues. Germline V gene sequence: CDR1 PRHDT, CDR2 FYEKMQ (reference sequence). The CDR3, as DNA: TGTGCCAGCAGCCCAGGGACAGGGGCCTACGAGCAGTACTTC. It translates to CASSPGTGAYEQYF.

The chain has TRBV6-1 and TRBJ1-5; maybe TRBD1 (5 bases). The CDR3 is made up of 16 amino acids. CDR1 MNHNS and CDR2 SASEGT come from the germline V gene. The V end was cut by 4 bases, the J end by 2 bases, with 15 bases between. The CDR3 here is CASSGRWEGGNQPQHF. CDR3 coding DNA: TGTGCCAGCAGTGGTAGGTGGGAAGGGGGCAATCAGCCCCAGCATTTT.

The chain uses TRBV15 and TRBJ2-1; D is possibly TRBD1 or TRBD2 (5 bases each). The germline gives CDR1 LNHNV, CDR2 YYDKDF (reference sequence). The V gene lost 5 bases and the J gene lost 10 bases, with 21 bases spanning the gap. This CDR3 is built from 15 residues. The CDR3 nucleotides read TGTGCCACCAGCTTCCGCGGACTGGGGCCGGGGGAGCAGTTCTTC. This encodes CATSFRGLGPGEQFF.

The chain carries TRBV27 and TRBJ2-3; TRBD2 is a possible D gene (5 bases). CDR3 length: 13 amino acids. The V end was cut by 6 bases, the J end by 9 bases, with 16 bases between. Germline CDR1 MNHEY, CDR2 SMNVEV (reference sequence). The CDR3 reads CASSPGLVGTQYF. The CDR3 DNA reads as TGTGCCAGCAGCCCCGGACTGGTTGGCACGCAGTATTTT.

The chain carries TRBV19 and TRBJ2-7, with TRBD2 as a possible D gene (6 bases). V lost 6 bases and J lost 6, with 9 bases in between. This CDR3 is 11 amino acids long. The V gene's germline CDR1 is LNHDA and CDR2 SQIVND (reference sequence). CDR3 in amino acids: CASSDGGEQYF. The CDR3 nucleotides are TGTGCCAGTAGCGACGGGGGCGAGCAGTACTTC.

CDR3 residues: CASSHPLSYEQYF. The CDR3 coding sequence is TGTGCCAGCAGCCACCCGCTATCGTACGAGCAGTACTTC. The chain employs TRBV7-9 and TRBJ2-7; D not resolved. CDR1 is SEHNR and CDR2 is FQNEAQ in the germline V gene (reference sequence). Trimming removed 5 bases from V and 4 bases from J, with 12 bases in between. The CDR3 contains 13 residues.

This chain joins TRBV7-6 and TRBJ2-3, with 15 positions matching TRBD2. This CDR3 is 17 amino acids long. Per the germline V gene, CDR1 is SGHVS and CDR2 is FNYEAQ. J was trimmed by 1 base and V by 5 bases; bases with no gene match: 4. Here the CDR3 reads CASSLRTSGGGTDTQYF. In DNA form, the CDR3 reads TGTGCCAGCAGCCTCCGGACTAGCGGGGGGGGCACAGATACGCAGTATTTT.

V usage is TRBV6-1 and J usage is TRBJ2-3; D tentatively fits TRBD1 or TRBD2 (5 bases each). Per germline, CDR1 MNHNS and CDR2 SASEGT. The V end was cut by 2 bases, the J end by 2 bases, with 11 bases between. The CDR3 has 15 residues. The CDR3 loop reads CASSERSGTTDTQYF. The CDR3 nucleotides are TGTGCCAGCAGTGAAAGGAGTGGGACCACAGATACGCAGTATTTT.

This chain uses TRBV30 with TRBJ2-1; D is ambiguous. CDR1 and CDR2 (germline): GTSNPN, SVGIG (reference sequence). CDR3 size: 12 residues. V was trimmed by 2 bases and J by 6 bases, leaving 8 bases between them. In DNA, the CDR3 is TGTGCCTGGAGTCACCCCCCCAATGAGCAGTTCTTC. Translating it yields CAWSHPPNEQFF.

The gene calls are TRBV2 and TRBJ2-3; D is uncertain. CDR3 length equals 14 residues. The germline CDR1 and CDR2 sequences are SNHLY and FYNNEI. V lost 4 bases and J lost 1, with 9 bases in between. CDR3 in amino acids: CASSGVGRTDTQYF. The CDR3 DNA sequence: TGTGCCAGCAGTGGAGTCGGACGCACAGATACGCAGTATTTT.

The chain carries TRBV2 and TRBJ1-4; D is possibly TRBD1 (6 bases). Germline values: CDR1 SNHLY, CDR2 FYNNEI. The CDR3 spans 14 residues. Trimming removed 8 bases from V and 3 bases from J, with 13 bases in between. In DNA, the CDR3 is TGTGCCAGCCGCAACAGGGTATCTAATGAAAAACTGTTTTTT. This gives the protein CASRNRVSNEKLFF.

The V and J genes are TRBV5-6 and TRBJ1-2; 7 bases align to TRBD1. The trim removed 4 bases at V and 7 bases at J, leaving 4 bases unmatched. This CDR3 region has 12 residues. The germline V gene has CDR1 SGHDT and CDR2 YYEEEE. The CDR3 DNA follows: TGTGCCAGCAGCAAATACAGGGGTGGCTACACCTTC. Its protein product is CASSKYRGGYTF.

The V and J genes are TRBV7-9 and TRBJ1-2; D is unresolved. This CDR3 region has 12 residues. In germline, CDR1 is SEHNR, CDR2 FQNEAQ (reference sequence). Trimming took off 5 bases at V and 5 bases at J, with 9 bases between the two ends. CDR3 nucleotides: TGTGCCAGCAGCCCGGACGGATATGGCTACACCTTC. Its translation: CASSPDGYGYTF.

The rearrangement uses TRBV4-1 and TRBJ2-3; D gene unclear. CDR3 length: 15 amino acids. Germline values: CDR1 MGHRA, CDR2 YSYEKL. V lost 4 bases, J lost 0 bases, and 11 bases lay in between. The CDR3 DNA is TGCGCCAGCAGCCCCCACTACCGGAGCACAGATACGCAGTATTTT. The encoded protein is CASSPHYRSTDTQYF.